This entry lists 4 T cell receptor beta chains sequenced from one sample in a study of blood T cell repertoires in COVID-19. Assay used: immunoSEQ multiplex PCR; TCRdb lists only in-frame clones, some missing. This table holds around 200,000 clones, more than 75% found once. Sequenced material: peripheral blood. Receptors were obtained from a woman of 80 years or more with acute or convalescent COVID-19.

The genes are TRBV7-6 and TRBJ1-5; TRBD1 might be the D (6 bases). The V and J ends lost 0 bases and 6 bases respectively, with 15 bases between them. Germline V gene lookup returns CDR1 SGHVS and CDR2 FNYEAQ. The CDR3 has 16 residues. The CDR3 protein is CASSLAGGQFAQPQHF. The CDR3 region has the DNA TGTGCCAGCAGCTTAGCCGGGGGGCAATTCGCTCAGCCCCAGCATTTT. The whole variable domain, remainder taken from reference TRBV7-6 and TRBJ1-5, is GAGVSQSPRYKVTKRGQDVALRCDPISGHVSLYWYRQALGQGPEFLTYFNYEAQQDKSGLPNDRFSAERPEGSISTLTIQRTEQRDSAMYRCASSLAGGQFAQPQHFGDGTRLSIL.

The rearrangement links TRBV7-2 to TRBJ2-7, with 9 bases matching TRBD1. The CDR3 consists of 16 residues. V shed 0 bases, J shed 2 bases, and the junction held 5 bases outside the gene matches. Germline V gives CDR1 SGHTA, CDR2 FQGNSA. This chain's CDR3 is CASSLAAGTGTYEQYF. In DNA form, the CDR3 reads TGTGCCAGCAGCTTAGCCGCCGGGACAGGGACCTACGAGCAGTACTTC. Full variable domain (rest looked up from reference TRBV7-2 and TRBJ2-7): GAGVSQSPSNKVTEKGKDVELRCDPISGHTALYWYRQSLGQGLEFLIYFQGNSAPDKSGLPSDRFSAERTGGSVSTLTIQRTQQEDSAVYLCASSLAAGTGTYEQYFGPGTRLTVT.

The chain employs TRBV30 and TRBJ1-5, with TRBD1 identical over 7 bases. This CDR3 comprises 15 residues. Germline V lookup: CDR1 GTSNPN, CDR2 SVGIG (reference sequence). The ends lost 4 bases at V and 5 bases at J; junction bases unmatched: 11. The CDR3 is CAWTPRGQGYQPQHF. For the CDR3, the DNA is TGTGCCTGGACCCCAAGGGGGCAGGGCTATCAGCCCCAGCATTTT.

The chain has TRBV18 and TRBJ2-5; the D gene is possibly TRBD1 (6 bases). CDR1 and CDR2 (germline): KGHSH, LQKENI. Trimming took 3 bases from V and 2 from J, leaving 13 bases between them. The CDR3 has 15 residues. The DNA for the CDR3 is TGTGCCAGCTCACCCCTGACAGGTATACAAGAGACCCAGTACTTC. Amino acids: CASSPLTGIQETQYF.